The next 20 T cell receptor beta chains were all read from a single sample in a study of T cells in localized non-small cell lung cancer (dated by TCRdb to the early 2020s). Library construction relied on the immunoSEQ multiplex PCR assay. Held by TCRdb, this immuneACCESS table contains in-frame sequences only and omits some clones. Under half of the omission traces to an unresolved V gene where checked; the cause of the rest is unknown. The sample profile shows approximately 83,000 clones; approximately 91% of them were found once. 4.1% of the sample is held by the ten biggest clonotypes. The sample here was PBMCs, taken before any cancer treatment. The receptors were gathered from a woman between 35 and 75 years old with stage II squamous cell lung carcinoma.

This clone showed up just a few times. The V call is TRBV6-1, the J call TRBJ1-2; unclear D gene. The CDR3 totals 15 residues. Germline loops: CDR1 MNHNS, CDR2 SASEGT. The V and J ends lost 5 bases and 6 bases respectively, with 19 bases between them. The CDR3, as DNA: TGTGCCAGCAGTCCCCAAACGGCGGGTGAGAATGGCTACACCTTC. It yields the protein CASSPQTAGENGYTF.

The genes are TRBV11-2 and TRBJ2-5, with D possibly being TRBD2 (6 bases). Trimming shortened V by 8 bases and J by 5 bases, and 6 bases separated the two germline ends. Germline values: CDR1 SGHAT, CDR2 FQNNGV. This CDR3 is 10 amino acids long. This CDR3 is CASGRETQYF. The CDR3 DNA reads TGTGCCAGCGGGAGGGAGACCCAGTACTTC.

This sequence joins TRBV6-6 and TRBJ1-3; a possible D gene is TRBD1 (6 bases). V was cut by 6 bases and J by 0 bases, with 9 bases left in between. The V gene's germline CDR1 is MNHNY and CDR2 SVGAGI (reference sequence). The CDR3 is 14 residues long. The CDR3 DNA is TGTGCCAGCAGGGGACAAGTCTCTGGAAACACCATATATTTT. Residues: CASRGQVSGNTIYF.

The rearrangement joins TRBV5-1 to TRBJ1-3, with a possible D match to TRBD1 (5 bases). The V gene's germline CDR1 is SGHRS and CDR2 YFSETQ. The CDR3 totals 15 residues. The V end lost 4 bases, the J end lost 9 bases, and 20 bases lay between the germline ends. CDR3 protein: CASSPTTPGVGTIYF. CDR3 nucleotide sequence: TGCGCCAGCAGCCCCACTACCCCGGGGGTCGGCACCATATATTTT.

This chain links TRBV5-6 with TRBJ2-7, with TRBD2 matching 11 bases. Germline V lookup: CDR1 SGHDT, CDR2 YYEEEE. The CDR3 spans 14 residues. V was pared by 4 bases and J by 4 bases, with 4 bases of the junction left unmatched. CDR3 region: CASSPGTSGYEQYF. In DNA, the CDR3 is TGTGCCAGCAGCCCCGGGACTAGCGGATACGAGCAGTACTTC.

V is TRBV19 and J is TRBJ1-1; TRBD1 aligns across 7 bases. Trimming removed 5 bases from V and 2 bases from J; junction bases left unmatched: 11. The CDR3 is 16 residues long. Germline loops: CDR1 LNHDA, CDR2 SQIVND (reference sequence). CDR3 nucleotide sequence: TGTGCCAGTAGTGCCTTTCGGGGACAGAAAAACACTGAAGCTTTCTTT. Translation: CASSAFRGQKNTEAFF.

J is TRBJ2-7 and V is TRBV7-2; possibly TRBD1 for D (6 bases). The V end was cut by 2 bases, the J end by 3 bases, with 8 bases between. The germline CDR1 and CDR2 sequences are SGHTA and FQGNSA. This CDR3 is built from 13 residues. CDR3 sequence: CASSLNRVYEQYF. The CDR3 DNA follows: TGTGCCAGCAGCTTAAACAGGGTCTACGAGCAGTACTTC.

The chain joins TRBV19 to TRBJ1-2; 7 nucleotides agree with TRBD1. Germline values: CDR1 LNHDA, CDR2 SQIVND (reference sequence). The CDR3 sequence is 15 residues long. J lost 3 bases, V lost 3 bases, and 7 bases had no gene match. The CDR3 bases are TGTGCCAGTAGTATGGGGACAGATAGCTACTATGGCTACACCTTC. This gives the protein CASSMGTDSYYGYTF. Full variable domain (missing parts from reference TRBV19 and TRBJ1-2): DGGITQSPKYLFRKEGQNVTLSCEQNLNHDAMYWYRQDPGQGLRLIYYSQIVNDFQKGDIAEGYSVSREKKESFPLTVTSAQKNPTAFYLCASSMGTDSYYGYTFGSGTRLTVV.

V and J are TRBV10-3 and TRBJ2-2; 11 bases align to TRBD2. The V gene's germline CDR1 is ENHRY and CDR2 SYGVKD. Trimming at V came to 6 bases and at J to 3 bases, leaving 3 bases not matched to a gene. The CDR3 has 15 amino acids. This CDR3 is CAIRLAGGDTGELFF. CDR3 bases: TGTGCCATCAGGCTAGCGGGGGGTGACACCGGGGAGCTGTTTTTT.

The V gene is TRBV10-3, the J gene TRBJ1-2, with a weak D call TRBD1 (6 bases). The germline V gene has CDR1 ENHRY and CDR2 SYGVKD. This CDR3 contains 14 residues. V lost 10 bases to trimming and J lost 6 bases, with 21 bases between them. CDR3 residues: CATTRGELSHGYTF. The CDR3 nucleotides read TGTGCCACTACTAGGGGGGAACTATCCCATGGCTACACCTTC.

The J gene is TRBJ1-2, the V gene TRBV10-3, with 7 bases aligning to TRBD1. The CDR3 totals 15 residues. Losses at the gene ends were 4 bases for V and 6 bases for J; bases not matched to a gene: 11. Germline V gives CDR1 ENHRY, CDR2 SYGVKD. In DNA, the CDR3 is TGTGCCATCAGTGGCTTAGCCGGGACAGTGAATGGCTACACCTTC. Translation gives CAISGLAGTVNGYTF.

The V and J genes are TRBV29-1 and TRBJ2-1; possibly TRBD2 for D (6 bases). Deletions cut 4 bases from V and 7 bases from J, with 14 bases between. The CDR3 is 13 residues long. The germline CDR1 and CDR2 sequences are SQVTM and ANQGSEA. The DNA for the CDR3 is TGCAGCGTTGTTTTGGGACTGCATAATGAGCAGTTCTTC. Protein: CSVVLGLHNEQFF.

The chain recombines TRBV7-2 with TRBJ1-2, with TRBD1 matching 7 bases. CDR3 length: 17 residues. The V gene end was trimmed by 5 bases and the J gene end by 0 bases; junction bases not matched to a gene: 12. Germline lookup yields CDR1 SGHTA and CDR2 FQGNSA. The CDR3 sequence is CASSPNRGPFSNYGYTF. DNA of the CDR3: TGTGCCAGCAGCCCTAACAGGGGACCTTTTTCTAACTATGGCTACACCTTC.

This clone was counted many times. The rearrangement joins TRBV7-9 to TRBJ2-7; possible D gene TRBD1, 5 bases. The germline V gene has CDR1 SEHNR and CDR2 FQNEAQ (reference sequence). V dropped 5 bases and J dropped 9 bases, with 17 bases sitting between them. The CDR3 sequence is 13 residues long. The DNA of the CDR3 is TGTGCCAGCAGCCCTGACAGCATTAAGGTGCAGTACTTC. Translating gives CASSPDSIKVQYF.

The genes are TRBV2 and TRBJ2-5; 10 bases fit TRBD1. The CDR3 covers 15 residues. The germline CDR1 and CDR2 sequences are SNHLY and FYNNEI. The ends lost 4 bases at V and 5 bases at J; junction bases unmatched: 7. The DNA for the CDR3 is TGTGCCAGCAGTGGGACAGGGGGGCGTGGTGAGACCCAGTACTTC. Translation gives CASSGTGGRGETQYF.

This clone has just one count. The genes are TRBV30 and TRBJ2-4; D may be TRBD1 (6 bases). Trimming shortened V by 3 bases and J by 1 base, and 19 bases separated the two germline ends. Germline assignment: CDR1 GTSNPN and CDR2 SVGIG (reference sequence). The CDR3 loop spans 17 amino acids. The CDR3 region has the DNA TGTGCCTGGAGCCTGGAAAGGGGGTCTTTGGCCAAAAACATTCAGTACTTC. Translated: CAWSLERGSLAKNIQYF.

The V call is TRBV10-3, the J call TRBJ2-7, with no clear D. Germline V lookup: CDR1 ENHRY, CDR2 SYGVKD. The V and J ends lost 6 bases and 0 bases respectively, with 12 bases between them. The CDR3 has 14 amino acids. The CDR3 nucleotides read TGTGCCATCAGGAATACCTCAGCCTCCTACGAGCAGTACTTC. The encoded protein is CAIRNTSASYEQYF.

J is TRBJ2-5 and V is TRBV30; 7 bases are a match to TRBD1. The J segment lost 5 bases and the V segment lost 5 bases, leaving 2 bases of the junction unmatched. CDR3 length equals 11 residues. The V gene's germline CDR1 is GTSNPN and CDR2 SVGIG (reference sequence). The CDR3 loop is CAWLDRETQYF. The CDR3 DNA reads as TGTGCCTGGCTGGACAGGGAGACCCAGTACTTC. The complete variable domain, with remaining parts taken from reference TRBV30 and TRBJ2-5, reads SQTIHQWPATLVQPVGSPLSLECTVEGTSNPNLYWYRQAAGRGLQLLFYSVGIGQISSEVPQNLSASRPQDRQFILSSKKLLLSDSGFYLCAWLDRETQYFGPGTRLLVL.

This chain connects TRBV25-1 to TRBJ1-5; TRBD1 might be the D (5 bases). V lost 1 base and J lost 0, with 13 bases in between. The CDR3 is 17 amino acids. Germline V gene data show CDR1 as MGHDK and CDR2 as SYGVNS. DNA for the CDR3: TGTGCCAGCAGTGAATTTGGGGGACCCTATAGCAATCAGCCCCAGCATTTT. This codes for CASSEFGGPYSNQPQHF.

In DNA, the CDR3 is TGTGCCAGCAGCCAACACCCGGGAGCTCCTAGCACAGATACGCAGTATTTT. As protein: CASSQHPGAPSTDTQYF. The chain links TRBV4-2 to TRBJ2-3; D is perhaps TRBD2 (6 bases). The ends were cut back, 2 bases at V and 0 bases at J, with 15 bases in the middle. Looked up from germline, CDR1 is LGHNA and CDR2 is YNFKEQ. The CDR3 length is 17 residues.